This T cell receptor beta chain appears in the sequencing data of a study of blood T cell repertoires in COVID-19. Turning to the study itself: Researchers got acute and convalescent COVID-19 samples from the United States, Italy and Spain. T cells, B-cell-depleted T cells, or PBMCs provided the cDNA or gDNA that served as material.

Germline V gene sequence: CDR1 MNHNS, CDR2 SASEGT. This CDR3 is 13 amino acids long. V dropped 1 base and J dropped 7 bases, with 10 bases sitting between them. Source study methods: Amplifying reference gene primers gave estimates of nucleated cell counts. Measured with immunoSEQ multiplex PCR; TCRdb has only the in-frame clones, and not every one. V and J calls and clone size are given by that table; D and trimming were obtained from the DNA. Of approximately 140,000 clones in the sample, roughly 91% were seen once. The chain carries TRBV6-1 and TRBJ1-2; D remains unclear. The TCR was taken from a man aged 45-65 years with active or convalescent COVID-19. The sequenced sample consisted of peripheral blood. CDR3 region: CASSEVSGVGYTF. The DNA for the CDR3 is TGTGCCAGCAGTGAAGTTTCCGGGGTTGGCTACACCTTC.